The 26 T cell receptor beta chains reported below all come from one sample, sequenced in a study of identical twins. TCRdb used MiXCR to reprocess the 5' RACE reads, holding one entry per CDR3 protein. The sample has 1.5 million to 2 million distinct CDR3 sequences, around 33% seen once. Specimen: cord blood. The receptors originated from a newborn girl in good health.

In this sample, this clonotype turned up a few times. The CDR3 spells CASSNAGHNQPQHF. The CDR3 region has the DNA TGTGCCAGCAGTAACGCCGGACACAATCAGCCCCAGCATTTT. The rearrangement links TRBV12-3 or TRBV12-4 to TRBJ1-5; a possible D gene is TRBD1 (5 bases). CDR3 length equals 14 residues. V lost 5 bases and J 3 bases, leaving 11 bases between the germline ends.

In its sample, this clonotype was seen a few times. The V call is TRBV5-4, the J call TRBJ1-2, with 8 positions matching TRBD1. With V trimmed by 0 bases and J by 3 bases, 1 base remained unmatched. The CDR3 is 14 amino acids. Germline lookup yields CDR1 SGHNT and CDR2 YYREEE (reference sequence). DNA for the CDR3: TGTGCCAGCAGCTTGGCGGGACAGGACTATGGCTACACCTTC. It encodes CASSLAGQDYGYTF. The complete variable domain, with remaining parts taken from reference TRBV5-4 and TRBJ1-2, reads ETGVTQSPTHLIKTRGQQVTLRCSSQSGHNTVSWYQQALGQGPQFIFQYYREEENGRGNFPPRFSGLQFPNYSSELNVNALELDDSALYLCASSLAGQDYGYTFGSGTRLTVV.

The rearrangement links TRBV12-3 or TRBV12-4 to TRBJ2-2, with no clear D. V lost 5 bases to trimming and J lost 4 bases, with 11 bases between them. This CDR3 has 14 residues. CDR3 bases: TGTGCCAGCAGTCCGCTCAGGCTCACCGGGGAGCTGTTTTTT. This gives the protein CASSPLRLTGELFF.

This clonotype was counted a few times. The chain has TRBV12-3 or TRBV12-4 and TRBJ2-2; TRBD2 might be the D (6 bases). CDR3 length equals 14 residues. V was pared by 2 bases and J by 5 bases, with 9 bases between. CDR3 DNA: TGTGCCAGCAGTTTATGGGGGGTGACCGGGGAGCTGTTTTTT. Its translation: CASSLWGVTGELFF.

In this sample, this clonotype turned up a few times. The CDR3 DNA sequence: TGTGCCAGCAGTGAATTTATAGGACAGGGCAATCAGCCCCAGCATTTT. It encodes CASSEFIGQGNQPQHF. The rearrangement joins TRBV6-1 to TRBJ1-5; 7 bases line up with TRBD1. Germline V gene data show CDR1 as MNHNS and CDR2 as SASEGT. The CDR3 has 16 amino acids. Germline trimming cut 2 bases from V and 2 bases from J; bases unmatched to any gene: 6.

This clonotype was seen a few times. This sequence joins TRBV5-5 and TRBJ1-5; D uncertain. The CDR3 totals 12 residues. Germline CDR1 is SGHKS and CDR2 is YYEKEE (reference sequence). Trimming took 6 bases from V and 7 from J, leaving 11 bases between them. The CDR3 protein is CASIIVGQPQHF. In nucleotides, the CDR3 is TGTGCCAGCATCATCGTTGGGCAGCCCCAGCATTTT.

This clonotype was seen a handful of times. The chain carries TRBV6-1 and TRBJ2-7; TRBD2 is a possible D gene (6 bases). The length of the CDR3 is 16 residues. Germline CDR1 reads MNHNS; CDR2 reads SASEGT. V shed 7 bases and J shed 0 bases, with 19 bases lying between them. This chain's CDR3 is CASIGVGVADSYEQYF. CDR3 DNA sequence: TGTGCCAGCATTGGTGTAGGGGTAGCGGACTCCTACGAGCAGTACTTC.

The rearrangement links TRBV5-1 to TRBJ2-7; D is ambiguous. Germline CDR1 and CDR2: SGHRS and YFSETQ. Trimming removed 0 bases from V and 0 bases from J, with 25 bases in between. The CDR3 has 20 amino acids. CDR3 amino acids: CASSLVQIRGAAAFSYEQYF. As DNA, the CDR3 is TGCGCCAGCAGCTTGGTTCAGATCCGAGGAGCAGCTGCCTTCTCCTACGAGCAGTACTTC. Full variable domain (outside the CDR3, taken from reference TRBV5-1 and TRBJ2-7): KAGVTQTPRYLIKTRGQQVTLSCSPISGHRSVSWYQQTPGQGLQFLFEYFSETQRNKGNFPGRFSGRQFSNSRSEMNVSTLELGDSALYLCASSLVQIRGAAAFSYEQYFGPGTRLTVT.

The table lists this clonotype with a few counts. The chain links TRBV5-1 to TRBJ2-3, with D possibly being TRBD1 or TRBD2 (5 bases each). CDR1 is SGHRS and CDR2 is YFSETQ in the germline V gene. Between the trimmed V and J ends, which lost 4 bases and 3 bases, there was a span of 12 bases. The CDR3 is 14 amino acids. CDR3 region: CASSRPGRTDTQYF. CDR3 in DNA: TGCGCCAGCAGCCGTCCGGGACGAACAGATACGCAGTATTTT. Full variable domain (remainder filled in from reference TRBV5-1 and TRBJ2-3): KAGVTQTPRYLIKTRGQQVTLSCSPISGHRSVSWYQQTPGQGLQFLFEYFSETQRNKGNFPGRFSGRQFSNSRSEMNVSTLELGDSALYLCASSRPGRTDTQYFGPGTRLTVL.

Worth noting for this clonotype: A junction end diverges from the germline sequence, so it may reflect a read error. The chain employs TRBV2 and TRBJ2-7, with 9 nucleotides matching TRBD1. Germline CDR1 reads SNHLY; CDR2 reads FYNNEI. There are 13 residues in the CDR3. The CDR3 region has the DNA TGTGGCAGCGGCGGGACAGGGTCCTACGAGCAGTACTTC. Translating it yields CGSGGTGSYEQYF.

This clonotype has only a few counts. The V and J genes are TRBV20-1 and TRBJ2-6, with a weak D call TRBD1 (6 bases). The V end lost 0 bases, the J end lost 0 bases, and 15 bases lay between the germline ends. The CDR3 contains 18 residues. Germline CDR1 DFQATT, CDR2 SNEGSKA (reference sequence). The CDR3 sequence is CSARDGQFPSSGANVLTF. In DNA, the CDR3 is TGCAGTGCTAGAGATGGACAGTTCCCGAGCTCTGGGGCCAACGTCCTGACTTTC.

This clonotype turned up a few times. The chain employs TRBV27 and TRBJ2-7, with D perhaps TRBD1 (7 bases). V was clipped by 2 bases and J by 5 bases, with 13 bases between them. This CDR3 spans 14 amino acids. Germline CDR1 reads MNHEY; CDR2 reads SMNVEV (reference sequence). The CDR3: CASSLGGGRNEQYF. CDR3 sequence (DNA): TGTGCCAGCAGTTTAGGAGGGGGCAGGAACGAGCAGTACTTC.

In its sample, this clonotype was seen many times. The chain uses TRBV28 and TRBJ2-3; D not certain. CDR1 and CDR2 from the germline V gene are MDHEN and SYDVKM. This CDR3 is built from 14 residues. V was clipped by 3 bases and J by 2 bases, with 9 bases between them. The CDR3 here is CASSFEGLTDTQYF. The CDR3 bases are TGTGCCAGCAGTTTTGAAGGCCTCACAGATACGCAGTATTTT.

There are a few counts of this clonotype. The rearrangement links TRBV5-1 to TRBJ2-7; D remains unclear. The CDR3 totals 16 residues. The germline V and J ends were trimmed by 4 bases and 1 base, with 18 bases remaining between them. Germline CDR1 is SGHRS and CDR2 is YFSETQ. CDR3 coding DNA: TGCGCCAGCAGCCCAAGGATCCATACTCCTTCCTACGAGCAGTACTTC. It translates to CASSPRIHTPSYEQYF.

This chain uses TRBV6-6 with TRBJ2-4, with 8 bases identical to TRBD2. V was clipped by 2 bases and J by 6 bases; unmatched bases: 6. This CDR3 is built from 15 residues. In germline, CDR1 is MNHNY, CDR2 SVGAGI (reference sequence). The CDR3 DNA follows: TGTGCCAGCAGTTACCTGACTAGCGTCCCAAACATTCAGTACTTC. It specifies CASSYLTSVPNIQYF.

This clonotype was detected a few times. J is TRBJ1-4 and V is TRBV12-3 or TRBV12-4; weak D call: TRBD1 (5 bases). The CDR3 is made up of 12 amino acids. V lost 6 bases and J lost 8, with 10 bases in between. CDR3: CASREGVEKLFF. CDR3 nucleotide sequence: TGTGCCAGCAGGGAAGGGGTGGAAAAACTGTTTTTT.

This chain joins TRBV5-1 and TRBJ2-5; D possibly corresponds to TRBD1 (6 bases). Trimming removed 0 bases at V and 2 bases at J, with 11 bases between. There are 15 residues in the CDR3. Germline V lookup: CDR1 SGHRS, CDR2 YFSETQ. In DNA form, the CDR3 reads TGCGCCAGCAGCTTGGAGGGGACAAGGCAAGAGACCCAGTACTTC. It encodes CASSLEGTRQETQYF. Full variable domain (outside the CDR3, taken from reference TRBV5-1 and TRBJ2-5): KAGVTQTPRYLIKTRGQQVTLSCSPISGHRSVSWYQQTPGQGLQFLFEYFSETQRNKGNFPGRFSGRQFSNSRSEMNVSTLELGDSALYLCASSLEGTRQETQYFGPGTRLLVL.

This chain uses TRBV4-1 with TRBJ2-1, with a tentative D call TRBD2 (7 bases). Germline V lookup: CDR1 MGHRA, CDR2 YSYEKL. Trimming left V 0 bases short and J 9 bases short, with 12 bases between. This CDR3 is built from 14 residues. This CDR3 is CASSQDGGGAEQFF. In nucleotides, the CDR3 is TGCGCCAGCAGCCAAGATGGGGGGGGCGCTGAGCAGTTCTTC.

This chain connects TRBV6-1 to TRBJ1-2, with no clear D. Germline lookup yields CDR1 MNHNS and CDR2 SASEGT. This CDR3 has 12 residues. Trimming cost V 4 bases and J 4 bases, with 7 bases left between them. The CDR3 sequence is CASSVHFYGYTF. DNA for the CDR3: TGTGCCAGCAGTGTACACTTCTATGGCTACACCTTC.

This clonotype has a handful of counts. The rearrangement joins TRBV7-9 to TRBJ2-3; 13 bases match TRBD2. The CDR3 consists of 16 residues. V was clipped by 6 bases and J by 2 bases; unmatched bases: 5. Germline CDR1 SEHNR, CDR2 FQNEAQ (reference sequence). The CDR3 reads CASRGLAGVNTDTQYF. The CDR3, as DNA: TGTGCCAGCAGAGGACTAGCGGGGGTCAACACAGATACGCAGTATTTT.

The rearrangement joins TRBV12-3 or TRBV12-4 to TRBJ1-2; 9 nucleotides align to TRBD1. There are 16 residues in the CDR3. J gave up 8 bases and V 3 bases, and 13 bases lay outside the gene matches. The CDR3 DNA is TGTGCCAGCAGTTTGCGCCCCGGGACAGGGCTACGCGGCTACACCTTC. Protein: CASSLRPGTGLRGYTF.

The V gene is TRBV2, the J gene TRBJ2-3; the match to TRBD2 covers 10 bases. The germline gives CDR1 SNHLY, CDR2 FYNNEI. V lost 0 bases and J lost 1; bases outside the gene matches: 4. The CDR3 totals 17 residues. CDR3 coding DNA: TGTGCCAGCAGTGAAGCGTCCCTAGCGGGGGGCACAGATACGCAGTATTTT. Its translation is CASSEASLAGGTDTQYF.

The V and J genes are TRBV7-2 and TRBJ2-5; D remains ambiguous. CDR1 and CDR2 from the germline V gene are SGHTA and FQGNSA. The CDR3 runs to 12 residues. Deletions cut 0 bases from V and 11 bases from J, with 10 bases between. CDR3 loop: CASSLARPRQYF. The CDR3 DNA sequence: TGTGCCAGCAGCTTAGCGCGGCCTAGGCAGTACTTC.

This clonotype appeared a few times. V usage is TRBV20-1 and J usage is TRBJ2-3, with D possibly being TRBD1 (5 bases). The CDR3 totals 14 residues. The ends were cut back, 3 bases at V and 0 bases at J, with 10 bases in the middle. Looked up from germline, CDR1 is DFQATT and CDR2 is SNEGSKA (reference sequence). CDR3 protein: CSASRHRSTDTQYF. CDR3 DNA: TGCAGTGCTAGTAGGCACAGGAGCACAGATACGCAGTATTTT.

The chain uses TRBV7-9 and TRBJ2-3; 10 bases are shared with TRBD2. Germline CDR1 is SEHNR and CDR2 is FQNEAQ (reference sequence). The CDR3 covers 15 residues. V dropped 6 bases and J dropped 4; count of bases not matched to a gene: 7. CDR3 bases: TGTGCCAGCAGACCCTGGACTAGCGGTTCAGATACGCAGTATTTT. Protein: CASRPWTSGSDTQYF.

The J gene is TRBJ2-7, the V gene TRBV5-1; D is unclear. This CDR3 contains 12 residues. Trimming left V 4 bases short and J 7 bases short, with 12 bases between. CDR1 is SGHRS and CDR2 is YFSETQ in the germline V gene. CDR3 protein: CASSGPNSEQYF. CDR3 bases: TGCGCCAGCAGCGGACCTAATAGTGAGCAGTACTTC.